This T cell receptor beta chain emerged from a study of technical replicates of blood from several donors. This CDR3 has 16 amino acids. Trimming cost V 0 bases and J 6 bases; bases outside gene matches: 8. The V gene's germline CDR1 is SEHNR and CDR2 FQNEAQ (reference sequence). This table comes from immunoSEQ multiplex PCR, and its TCRdb copy is limited to in-frame clones, with some not included. The repertoire holds 65,000 to 85,000 clones, with 80% to 95% as singletons. The receptor comes from a human donor in good health. The J gene is TRBJ1-2, the V gene TRBV7-9; TRBD1 aligns across 9 bases. The source material was T cells isolated from PBMCs. CDR3 loop: CASSLASGQGGHGYTF. The CDR3 region has the DNA TGTGCCAGCAGCTTAGCCTCGGGACAGGGAGGACATGGCTACACCTTC.